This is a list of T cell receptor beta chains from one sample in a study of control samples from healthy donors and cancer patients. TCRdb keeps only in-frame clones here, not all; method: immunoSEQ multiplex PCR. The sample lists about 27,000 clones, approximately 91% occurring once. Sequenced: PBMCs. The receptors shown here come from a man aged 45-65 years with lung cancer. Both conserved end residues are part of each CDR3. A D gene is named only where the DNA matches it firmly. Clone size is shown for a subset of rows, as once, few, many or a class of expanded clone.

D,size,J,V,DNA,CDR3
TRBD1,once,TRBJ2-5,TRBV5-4,TGTGCCAGCAGCTCGAGGACAGGGGGGTTTCGGGAGACCCAGTACTTC,CASSSRTGGFRETQYF
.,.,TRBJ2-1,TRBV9,TGTGCCAGCAGCGTAGTAGGGGGGCCCTACAATGAGCAGTTCTTC,CASSVVGGPYNEQFF
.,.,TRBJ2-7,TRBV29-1,TGCAGCGTTGAAGCCTATGACGGGCCGACCTACGAGCAGTACTTC,CSVEAYDGPTYEQYF
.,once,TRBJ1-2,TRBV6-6,TGTGCCAGCAGTTCCTCAGGGGACTATGGCTACACCTTC,CASSSSGDYGYTF
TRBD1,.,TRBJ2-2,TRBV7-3,TGTGCCAGCAGCCTACGGACAGGGGTGGGCACCGGGGAGCTGTTTTTT,CASSLRTGVGTGELFF
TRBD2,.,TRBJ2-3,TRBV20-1,TGCAGTGCTAGTATCGTCGCTGCTAGCGGGGGCACAGATACGCAGTATTTT,CSASIVAASGGTDTQYF
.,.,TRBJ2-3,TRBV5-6,TGTGCCAGCAGCTTGGTCGAGCGGTACACAGATACGCAGTATTTT,CASSLVERYTDTQYF
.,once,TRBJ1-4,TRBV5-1,TGCGCCAGCAGCTTGGCCCCAACGGTTCGTTCTAATGAAAAACTGTTTTTT,CASSLAPTVRSNEKLFF
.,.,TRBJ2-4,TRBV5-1,TGCGCCAGCAGCTTGGGGGCGGGGACTGAAAACATTCAGTACTTC,CASSLGAGTENIQYF
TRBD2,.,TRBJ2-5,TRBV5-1,TGCGCCAGCAGCCCCAACGGAGGACTAGCGACACAAGAGACCCAGTACTTC,CASSPNGGLATQETQYF
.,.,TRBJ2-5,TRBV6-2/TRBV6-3,TGTGCCAGCAGTACTTCCTGGGGGCGGCCAGAGACCCAGTACTTC,CASSTSWGRPETQYF
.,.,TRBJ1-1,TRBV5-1,TGCGCCAGCAGCTCCGGGCCCCCGGTGGGCACTGAAGCTTTCTTT,CASSSGPPVGTEAFF
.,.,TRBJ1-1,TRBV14,TGTGCCAGCACACCGGAAAGGTCGAGTTGGGTTTTCTTT,CASTPERSSWVFF
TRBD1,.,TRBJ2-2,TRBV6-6,TGTGCCAGCAGTCGACAGGGGCGAACCGGGGAGCTGTTTTTT,CASSRQGRTGELFF
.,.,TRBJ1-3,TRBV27,TGTGCCAGCAGTTTACGAGGAGCTGGAAACACCATATATTTT,CASSLRGAGNTIYF
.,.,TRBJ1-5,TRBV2,TGTGCCAGCAGTGAGCAGGCTCAGGATCAGCCCCAGCATTTT,CASSEQAQDQPQHF
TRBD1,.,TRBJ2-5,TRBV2,TGTGCCAGCAGCGACAGGGGTGGAGAGACCCAGTACTTC,CASSDRGGETQYF
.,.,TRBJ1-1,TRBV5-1,TGCGCCAGCAGCTTTGGGGCATCGAACACTGAAGCTTTCTTT,CASSFGASNTEAFF
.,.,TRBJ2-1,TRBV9,TGTGCCAGCAGCGTAGAGGGACCGAAGTTCTTC,CASSVEGPKFF
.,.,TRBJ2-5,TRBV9,TGTGCCAGCAGCGTAGTGAGTGATGCGGAGACCCAGTACTTC,CASSVVSDAETQYF
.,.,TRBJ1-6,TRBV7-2,TGTGCCAGCGTCCATGGAGCGGGAGGGGAGGAATCACCCCTCCACTTT,CASVHGAGGEESPLHF
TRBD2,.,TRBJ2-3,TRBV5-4,TGTGCCAGCAGACAGACTAGCGGGGGGCCAGATACGCAGTATTTT,CASRQTSGGPDTQYF
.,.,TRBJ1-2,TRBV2,TGTGCCAGCAGTGAAATGGGGTCCTATGGCTACACCTTC,CASSEMGSYGYTF
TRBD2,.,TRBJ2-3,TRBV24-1,TGTGCCACGGCGGGGGTCGCGGCAGATACGCAGTATTTT,CATAGVAADTQYF
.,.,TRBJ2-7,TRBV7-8,TGTGCCAGCAGCTTAGGGGCGAGGGAGGACAGGTTCGTTCCTTACGAGCAGTACTTC,CASSLGAREDRFVPYEQYF
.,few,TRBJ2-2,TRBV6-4,TGTGCCAGCAGTGAAACAGAATTCACCGGGGAGCTGTTTTTT,CASSETEFTGELFF
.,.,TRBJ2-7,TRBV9,TGTGCCAGCAGCCCCCGGGACTCCCAGACAGAGGGGCAGTACTTC,CASSPRDSQTEGQYF
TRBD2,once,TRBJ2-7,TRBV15,TGTGCCACCCTCAGCCGGCCGGGACTAGCAGACGAGCAGTACTTC,CATLSRPGLADEQYF
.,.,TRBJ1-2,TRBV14,TGTGCCAGCAGCGGACCGGTCTCAGATGGCTACACCTTC,CASSGPVSDGYTF
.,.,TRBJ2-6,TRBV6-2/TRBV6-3,TGTGCCAGCAGTTACCAAGGGTCCTTGGCCAACGTCCTGACTTTC,CASSYQGSLANVLTF
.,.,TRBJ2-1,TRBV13,TGTGCCAGCCGAGTGCTAGGGGGAAACTACAATGAGCAGTTCTTC,CASRVLGGNYNEQFF
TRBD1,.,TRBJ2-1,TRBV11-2,TGTGCCAGCAGACCGACAGGGGGGAACCACAATGAGCAGTTCTTC,CASRPTGGNHNEQFF
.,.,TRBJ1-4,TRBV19,TGTGCCAGTAGTGTCAATCAACAGGGACGGGCAACTAATGAAAAACTGTTTTTT,CASSVNQQGRATNEKLFF
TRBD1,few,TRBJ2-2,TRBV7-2,TGTGCCAGCAGCTCGGACAGGGTAGCCGGGGAGCTGTTTTTT,CASSSDRVAGELFF
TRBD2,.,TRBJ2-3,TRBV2,TGTGCCAGCAGTGAACAGCGGGGGAACACAGATACGCAGTATTTT,CASSEQRGNTDTQYF
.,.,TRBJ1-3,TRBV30,TGTGCCTGGAGTGCGGTCCACAGAACTGGAAACACCATATATTTT,CAWSAVHRTGNTIYF
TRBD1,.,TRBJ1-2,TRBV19,TGTGCCAGTAGTATAGATCCGACAGGGGTCAACTATGGCTACACCTTC,CASSIDPTGVNYGYTF
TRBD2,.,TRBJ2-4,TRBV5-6,TGTGCCAGCAGCGTCCGACTAGCGGAACTAGCCAAAAACATTCAGTACTTC,CASSVRLAELAKNIQYF
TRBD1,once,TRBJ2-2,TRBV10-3,TGTGCCATCAGTGAGGGATCCGGGACAGGGCCCGGGGAGCTGTTTTTT,CAISEGSGTGPGELFF
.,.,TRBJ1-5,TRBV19,TGTGCCACCCAACTTGACCTAGGGAGCAATCAGCCCCAGCATTTT,CATQLDLGSNQPQHF
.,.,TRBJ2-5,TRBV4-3,TGCGCCAGCAGCCCAAATCCTACCGGCCAAGAGACCCAGTACTTC,CASSPNPTGQETQYF
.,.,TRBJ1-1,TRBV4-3,TGCGCCAGCAGCCAAGGTACGAGGAACACTGAAGCTTTCTTT,CASSQGTRNTEAFF
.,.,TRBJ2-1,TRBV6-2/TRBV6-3,TGTGCCAGCAGTTACTCGGCAGGGGCTTACAATGAGCAGTTCTTC,CASSYSAGAYNEQFF
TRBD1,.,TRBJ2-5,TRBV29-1,TGCAGCGTTTCCGGGACAGGGAAGGGAGAGACCCAGTACTTC,CSVSGTGKGETQYF
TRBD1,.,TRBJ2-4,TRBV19,TGTGCCAGTAGTTCCGGGACAGGGGCCGATCGGAGAAGCATTCAGTACTTC,CASSSGTGADRRSIQYF
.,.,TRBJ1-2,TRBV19,TGTGCCAGTACCTCATCCGGGGGAAACTATGGCTACACCTTC,CASTSSGGNYGYTF
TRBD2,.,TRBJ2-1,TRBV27,TGTGCCAGCACAAGGGTTTCCGGGACTAGCGGGGGTCGCGATGAGCAGTTCTTC,CASTRVSGTSGGRDEQFF
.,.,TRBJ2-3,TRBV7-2,TGTGCCAGCAGCATATCCACAGATACGCAGTATTTT,CASSISTDTQYF
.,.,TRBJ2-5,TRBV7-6,TGTGCCAGCAGCTCCCCTTGGAGTAAACAAGAGACCCAGTACTTC,CASSSPWSKQETQYF
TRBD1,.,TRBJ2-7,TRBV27,TGTGCCAGCAGTCCCCGGACAGGGGGCGCCCACGAGCAGTACTTC,CASSPRTGGAHEQYF
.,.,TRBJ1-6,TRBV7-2,TGTGCCAGCAGCGCCAGCAGAGGTTCCAATTCACCCCTCCACTTT,CASSASRGSNSPLHF
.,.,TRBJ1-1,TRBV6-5,TGTGCCAGCAGTTCTCGAGGGGTCAACACTGAAGCTTTCTTT,CASSSRGVNTEAFF
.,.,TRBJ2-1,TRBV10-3,TGTGCCATCACGGATAAGGGCAATGAGCAGTTCTTC,CAITDKGNEQFF
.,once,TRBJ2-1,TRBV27,TGTGCCAGCAGGGGATACAATGAGCAGTTCTTC,CASRGYNEQFF
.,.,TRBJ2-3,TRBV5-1,TGCGCCAGCAGCTTGGAGGGGGGGCACGCAGATACGCAGTATTTT,CASSLEGGHADTQYF